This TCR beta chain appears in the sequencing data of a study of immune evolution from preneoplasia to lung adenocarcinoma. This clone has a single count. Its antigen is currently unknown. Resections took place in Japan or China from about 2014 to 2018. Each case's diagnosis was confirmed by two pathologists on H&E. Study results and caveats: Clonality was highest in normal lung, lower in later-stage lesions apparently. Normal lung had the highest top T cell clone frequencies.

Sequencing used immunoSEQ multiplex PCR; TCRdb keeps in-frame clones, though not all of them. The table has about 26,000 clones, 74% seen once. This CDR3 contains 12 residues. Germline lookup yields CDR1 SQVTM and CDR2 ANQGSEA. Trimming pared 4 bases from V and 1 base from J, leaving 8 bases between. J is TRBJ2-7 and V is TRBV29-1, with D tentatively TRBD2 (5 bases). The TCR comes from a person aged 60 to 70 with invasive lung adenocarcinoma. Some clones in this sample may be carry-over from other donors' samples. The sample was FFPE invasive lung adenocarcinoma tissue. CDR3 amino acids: CSVGGKSYEQYF. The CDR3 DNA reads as TGCAGCGTTGGAGGGAAGTCCTACGAGCAGTACTTC.